This T cell receptor beta chain was sequenced during a study of graft-versus-host responses after intestinal transplantation (dated by TCRdb to the early 2020s). Regarding the complete study: Multivisceral, liver-intestinal, or isolated intestinal transplants were received by the recipients. Every recipient was given anti-thymocyte globulin induction, followed by around three years of maintenance tacrolimus and steroids. After intestinal transplantation, graft-versus-host and host-versus-graft alloreactive T cell clones in the graft, circulation and bone marrow were tracked using bulk TCR-beta CDR3 sequencing. Alloreactive clones were identified by sequencing pre-transplant mixed lymphocyte reaction products and comparing them with unstimulated pre-transplant donor and recipient T cells. The cohort enrolled 24 intestinal transplant recipients, one of whom was a retransplant, and a few patients without pretransplant specimens were excluded. A peak of at least 4% donor T cells among recipient peripheral blood mononuclear cells was the definition used for donor T cell macrochimerism. Instead of going to the commercial service, samples from a few later patients were sequenced in-house on an Illumina MiSeq and processed with MiXCR.

Turning to this clone: Its antigen remains undetermined. Nothing much larger sits one base from this clone, and base qualities are not available.

Overall study outcomes, separate from this receptor: GvH clones were found in recipient bone marrow, and some of the GvH clones appeared earlier in ileal mucosa or blood, which is consistent with an intestinal mucosal origin. In the allografts of patients with donor T cell macrochimerism, GvH to HvG T cell clonal ratios were high. The relatively low number and heterogeneity of intestinal transplant patients limited the conclusions. Early after transplant, peak levels of circulating GvH clones were found to be associated with declines in HvG clones.

From the germline V gene, CDR1 is LGHNA and CDR2 is YNFKEQ. CDR3 length: 15 amino acids, cysteine to phenylalanine. Left in the record is the CDR3 DNA by itself, 45 bases read in frame from the first base. V loses 2 bases of germline sequence and J loses 4 bases, and the interval between the two ends is 12 bases. The time point label corresponds to: cells obtained before transplantation from donor or recipient. CD3+CD4+ and CD3+CD8+ populations were FACS-sorted from unstimulated pre-transplant donor and recipient cells taken from spleen or lymph nodes. The method was the immunoSEQ multiplex PCR assay. For most patients, genomic DNA was isolated using the Qiagen DNeasy Blood and Tissue Kit and was shipped frozen to Adaptive Biotechnologies for TCR sequencing. Adaptive Biotechnologies carried out high-throughput TCR-beta CDR3 sequencing of genomic DNA for most patients. In the original analysis: Adaptive's ImmunoSEQ software supplied the TCR sequencing data for 18 patients, while MiXCR and VDJtools were used to process a few other patients. CD4 versus CD8 sorting errors were corrected by removing sequences found in both subsets at a frequency ratio below 5:1. CDR3 nucleotide sequences shared between donor and recipient were removed because their origin could not be assigned. To count as alloreactive, a clone needed at least 2-fold expansion over unstimulated cells and a minimum CFSE-low frequency of 0.002% (template counts) or 0.001% (read counts). A clone was considered mappable if detected in the sequenced pre-transplant spleen, lymph node, or MLR CFSE-low populations of the donor or recipient. The cumulative frequency of alloreactive clones was calculated as a percentage of all sequences, weighted by copy number. Sourced from immuneACCESS, this table was stored by TCRdb with only in-frame sequences that have V and J called. A share of the clones is absent; for the studies checked, an unresolved V gene accounts for under half, and the remainder has no known explanation. That table is the source of V, J and clone size, and D and trimming were worked out from the DNA. This sample holds about 92,000 clones; 90% to 95% were observed only once. The top ten hold roughly 5.6% of the sample.

The chain couples TRBV4-2 to TRBJ1-3; D gene: possibly TRBD1, on 6 matching bases. The TCR comes from a human donor who received an intestinal transplant. Sequences were derived from unstimulated CD8+ T cells sorted from spleen or lymph node cells, sampled before intestinal transplant. CDR3 loop: CASSQSYRAGNTIYF. The DNA sequence follows: TGTGCCAGCAGCCAATCGTACAGGGCCGGAAACACCATATATTTT.